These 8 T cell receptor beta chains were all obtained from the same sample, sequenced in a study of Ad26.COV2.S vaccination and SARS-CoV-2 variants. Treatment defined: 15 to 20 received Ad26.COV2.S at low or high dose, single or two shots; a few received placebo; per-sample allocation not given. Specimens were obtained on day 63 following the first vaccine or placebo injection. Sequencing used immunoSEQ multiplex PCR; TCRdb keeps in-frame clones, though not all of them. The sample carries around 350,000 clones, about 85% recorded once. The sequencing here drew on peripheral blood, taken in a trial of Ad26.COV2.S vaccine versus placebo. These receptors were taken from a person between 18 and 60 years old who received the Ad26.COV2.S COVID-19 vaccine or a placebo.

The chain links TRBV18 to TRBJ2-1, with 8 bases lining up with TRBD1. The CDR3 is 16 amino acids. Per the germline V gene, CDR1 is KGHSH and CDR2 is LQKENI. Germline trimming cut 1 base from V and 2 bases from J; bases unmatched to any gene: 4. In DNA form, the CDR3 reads TGTGCCAGCTCACCACTCCCGGGACAGGCCTACAATGAGCAGTTCTTC. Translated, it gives CASSPLPGQAYNEQFF.

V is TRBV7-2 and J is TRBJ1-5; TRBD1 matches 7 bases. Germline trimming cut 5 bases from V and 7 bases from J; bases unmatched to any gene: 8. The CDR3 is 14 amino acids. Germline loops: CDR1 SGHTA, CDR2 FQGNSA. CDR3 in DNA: TGTGCCAGCAGCGACAGGGCGGGGAACCAGCCCCAGCATTTT. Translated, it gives CASSDRAGNQPQHF.

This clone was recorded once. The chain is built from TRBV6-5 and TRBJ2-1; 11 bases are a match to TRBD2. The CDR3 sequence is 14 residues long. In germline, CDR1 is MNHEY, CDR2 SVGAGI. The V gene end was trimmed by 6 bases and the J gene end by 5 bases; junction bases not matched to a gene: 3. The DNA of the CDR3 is TGTGCCAGCAGAGCGACTAGCGGGAACAATGAGCAGTTCTTC. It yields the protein CASRATSGNNEQFF.

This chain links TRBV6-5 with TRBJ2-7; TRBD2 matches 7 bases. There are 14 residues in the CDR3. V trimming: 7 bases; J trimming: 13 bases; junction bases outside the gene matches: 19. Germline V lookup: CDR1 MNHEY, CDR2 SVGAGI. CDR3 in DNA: TGTGCCAGCAACGACGGACGGAGTTTAGCGGGCCCTTACTTC. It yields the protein CASNDGRSLAGPYF.

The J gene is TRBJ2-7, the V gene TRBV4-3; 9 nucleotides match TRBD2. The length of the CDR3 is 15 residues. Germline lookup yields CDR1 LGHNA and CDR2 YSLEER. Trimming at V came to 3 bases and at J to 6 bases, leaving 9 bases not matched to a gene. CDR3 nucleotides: TGCGCCAGCAGCCAGGAACCGGGACTAGCTGCCGAGCAGTACTTC. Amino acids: CASSQEPGLAAEQYF.

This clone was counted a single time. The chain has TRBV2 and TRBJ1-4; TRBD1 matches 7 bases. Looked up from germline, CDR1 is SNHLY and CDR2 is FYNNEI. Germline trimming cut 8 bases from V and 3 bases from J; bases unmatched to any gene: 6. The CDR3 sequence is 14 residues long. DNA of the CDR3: TGTGCCAGCCAGAATGACAGGGCTAATGAAAAACTGTTTTTT. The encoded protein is CASQNDRANEKLFF.

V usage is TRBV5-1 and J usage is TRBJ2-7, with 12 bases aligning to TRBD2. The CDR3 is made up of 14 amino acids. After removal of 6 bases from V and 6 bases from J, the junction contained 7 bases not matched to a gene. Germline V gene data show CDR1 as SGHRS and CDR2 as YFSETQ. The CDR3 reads CASTQTSGGPEQYF. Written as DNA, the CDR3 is TGCGCCAGCACCCAAACTAGCGGGGGGCCCGAGCAGTACTTC. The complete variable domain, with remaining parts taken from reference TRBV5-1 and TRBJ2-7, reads KAGVTQTPRYLIKTRGQQVTLSCSPISGHRSVSWYQQTPGQGLQFLFEYFSETQRNKGNFPGRFSGRQFSNSRSEMNVSTLELGDSALYLCASTQTSGGPEQYFGPGTRLTVT.

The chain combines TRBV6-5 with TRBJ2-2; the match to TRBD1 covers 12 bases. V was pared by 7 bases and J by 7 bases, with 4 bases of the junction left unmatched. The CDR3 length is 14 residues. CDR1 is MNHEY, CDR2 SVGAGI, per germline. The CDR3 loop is CASTRDRGLGELFF. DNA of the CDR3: TGTGCCAGCACCCGGGACAGGGGGCTCGGGGAGCTGTTTTTT.